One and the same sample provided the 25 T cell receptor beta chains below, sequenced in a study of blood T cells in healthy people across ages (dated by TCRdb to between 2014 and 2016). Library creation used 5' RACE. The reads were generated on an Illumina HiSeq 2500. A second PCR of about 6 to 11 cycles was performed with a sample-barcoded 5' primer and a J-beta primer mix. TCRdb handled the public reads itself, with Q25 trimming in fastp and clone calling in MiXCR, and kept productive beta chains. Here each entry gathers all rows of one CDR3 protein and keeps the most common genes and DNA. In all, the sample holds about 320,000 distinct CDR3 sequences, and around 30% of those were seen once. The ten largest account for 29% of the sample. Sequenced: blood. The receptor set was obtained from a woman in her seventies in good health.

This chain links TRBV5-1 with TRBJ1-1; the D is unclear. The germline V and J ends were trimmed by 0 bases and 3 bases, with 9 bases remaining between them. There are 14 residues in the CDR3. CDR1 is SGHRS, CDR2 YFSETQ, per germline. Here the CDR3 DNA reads TGCGCCAGCAGCTTGGTGGGGAAGGACACTGAAGCTTTCTTT. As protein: CASSLVGKDTEAFF.

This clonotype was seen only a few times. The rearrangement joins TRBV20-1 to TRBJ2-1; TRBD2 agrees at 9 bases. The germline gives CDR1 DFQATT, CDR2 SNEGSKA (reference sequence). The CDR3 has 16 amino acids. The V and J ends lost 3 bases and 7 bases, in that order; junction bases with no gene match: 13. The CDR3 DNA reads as TGCAGTGCTAGGAGTAGCGGGAGTAATAGGGGTAATGAGCAGTTCTTC. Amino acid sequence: CSARSSGSNRGNEQFF.

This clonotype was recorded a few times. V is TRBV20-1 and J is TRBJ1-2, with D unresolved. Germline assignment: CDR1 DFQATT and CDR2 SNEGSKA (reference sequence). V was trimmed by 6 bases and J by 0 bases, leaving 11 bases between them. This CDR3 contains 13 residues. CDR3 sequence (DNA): TGCAGTGCCGGATCCGCCACTAACTATGGCTACACCTTC. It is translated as CSAGSATNYGYTF.

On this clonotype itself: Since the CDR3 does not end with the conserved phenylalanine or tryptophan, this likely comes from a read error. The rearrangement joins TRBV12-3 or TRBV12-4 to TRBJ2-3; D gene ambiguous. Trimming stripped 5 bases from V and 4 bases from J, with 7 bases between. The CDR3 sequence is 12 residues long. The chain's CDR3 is CASSVTADTQYS. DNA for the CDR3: TGTGCCAGCAGTGTGACCGCAGATACGCAGTATTCT.

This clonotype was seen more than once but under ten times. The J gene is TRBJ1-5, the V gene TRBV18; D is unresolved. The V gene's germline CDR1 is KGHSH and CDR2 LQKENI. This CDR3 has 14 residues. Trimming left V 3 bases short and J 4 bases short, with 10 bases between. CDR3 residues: CASSPGTPNQPQHF. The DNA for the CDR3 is TGTGCCAGCTCACCCGGCACACCTAATCAGCCCCAGCATTTT.

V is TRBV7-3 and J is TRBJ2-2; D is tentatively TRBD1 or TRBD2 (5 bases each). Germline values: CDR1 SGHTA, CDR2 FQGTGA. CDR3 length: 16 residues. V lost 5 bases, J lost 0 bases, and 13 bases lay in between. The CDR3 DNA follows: TGTGCCAGCAGCGAGGGGCGGCTCGCGAACACCGGGGAGCTGTTTTTT. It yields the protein CASSEGRLANTGELFF.

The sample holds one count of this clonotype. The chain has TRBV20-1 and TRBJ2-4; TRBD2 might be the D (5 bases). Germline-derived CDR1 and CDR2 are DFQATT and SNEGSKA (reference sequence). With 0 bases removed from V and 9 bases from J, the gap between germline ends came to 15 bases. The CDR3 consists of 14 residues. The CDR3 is CSARDPSGNGIQYF. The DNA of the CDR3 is TGCAGTGCTAGAGATCCCTCGGGGAACGGCATTCAGTACTTC.

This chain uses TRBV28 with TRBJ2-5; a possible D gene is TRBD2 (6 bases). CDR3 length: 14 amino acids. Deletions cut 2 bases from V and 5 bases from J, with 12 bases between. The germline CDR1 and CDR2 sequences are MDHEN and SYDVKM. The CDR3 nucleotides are TGTGCCAGCAGTTTAGCGGGACCTTGGGAGACCCAGTACTTC. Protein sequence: CASSLAGPWETQYF.

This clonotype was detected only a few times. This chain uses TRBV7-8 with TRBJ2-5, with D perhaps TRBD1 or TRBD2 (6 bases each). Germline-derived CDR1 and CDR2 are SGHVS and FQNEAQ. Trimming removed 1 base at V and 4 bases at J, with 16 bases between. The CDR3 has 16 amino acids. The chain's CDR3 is CASSLVAPPGAETQYF. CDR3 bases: TGTGCCAGCAGCTTAGTAGCTCCCCCGGGGGCAGAGACCCAGTACTTC.

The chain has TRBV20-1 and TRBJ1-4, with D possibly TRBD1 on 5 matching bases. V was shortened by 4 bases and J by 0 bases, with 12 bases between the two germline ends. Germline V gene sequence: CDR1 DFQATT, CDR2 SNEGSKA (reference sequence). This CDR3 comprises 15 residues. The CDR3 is CSAIRQLATNEKLFF. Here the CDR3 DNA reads TGCAGTGCTATCCGACAGCTAGCAACTAATGAAAAACTGTTTTTT.

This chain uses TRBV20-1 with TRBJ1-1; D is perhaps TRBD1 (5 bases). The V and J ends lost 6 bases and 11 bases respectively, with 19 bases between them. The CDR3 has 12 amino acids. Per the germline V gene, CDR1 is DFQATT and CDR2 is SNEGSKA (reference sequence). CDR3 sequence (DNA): TGCAGTGCGGGGGGGACCGAGCGTGAGGCTTTCTTT. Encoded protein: CSAGGTEREAFF.

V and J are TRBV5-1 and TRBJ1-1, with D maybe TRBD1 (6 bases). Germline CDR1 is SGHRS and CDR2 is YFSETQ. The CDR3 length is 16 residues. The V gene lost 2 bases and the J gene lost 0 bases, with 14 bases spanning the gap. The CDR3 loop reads CASSFGQTTMNTEAFF. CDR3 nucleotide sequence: TGCGCCAGCAGCTTCGGACAGACAACCATGAACACTGAAGCTTTCTTT.

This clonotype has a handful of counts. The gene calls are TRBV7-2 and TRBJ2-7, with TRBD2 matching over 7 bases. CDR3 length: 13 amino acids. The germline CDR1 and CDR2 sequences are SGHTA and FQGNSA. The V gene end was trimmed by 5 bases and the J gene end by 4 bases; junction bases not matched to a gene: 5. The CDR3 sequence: CASSRERDYEQYF. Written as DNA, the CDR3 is TGTGCCAGCAGCCGGGAGCGGGATTACGAGCAGTACTTC.

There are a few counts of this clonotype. CDR3 residues: CASSLVAGTSQYF. CDR3 nucleotide sequence: TGTGCCAGCAGTTTGGTAGCGGGAACGTCCCAGTACTTC. The chain is built from TRBV12-3 or TRBV12-4 and TRBJ2-7; 8 bases agree with TRBD2. V shed 3 bases, J shed 10 bases, and the junction held 8 bases outside the gene matches. The CDR3 runs 13 residues.

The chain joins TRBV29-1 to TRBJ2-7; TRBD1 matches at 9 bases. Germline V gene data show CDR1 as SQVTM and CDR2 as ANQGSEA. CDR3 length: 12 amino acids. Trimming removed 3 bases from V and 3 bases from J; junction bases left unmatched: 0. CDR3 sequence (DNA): TGCAGCGTTGAGGACAGGGGCTACGAGCAGTACTTC. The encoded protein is CSVEDRGYEQYF.

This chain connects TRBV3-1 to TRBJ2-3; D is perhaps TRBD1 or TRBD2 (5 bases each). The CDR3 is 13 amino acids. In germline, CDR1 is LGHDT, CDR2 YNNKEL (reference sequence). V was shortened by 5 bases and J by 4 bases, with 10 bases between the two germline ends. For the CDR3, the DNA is TGTGCCAGCAGCGGGGGTTTGGCAGATACGCAGTATTTT. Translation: CASSGGLADTQYF.

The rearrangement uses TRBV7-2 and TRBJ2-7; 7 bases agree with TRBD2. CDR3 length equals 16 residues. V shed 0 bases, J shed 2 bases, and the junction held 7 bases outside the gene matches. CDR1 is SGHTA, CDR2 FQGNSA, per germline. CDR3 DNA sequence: TGTGCCAGCAGCTTAGCGAAGACTAGCCAACCCTACGAGCAGTACTTC. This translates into CASSLAKTSQPYEQYF.

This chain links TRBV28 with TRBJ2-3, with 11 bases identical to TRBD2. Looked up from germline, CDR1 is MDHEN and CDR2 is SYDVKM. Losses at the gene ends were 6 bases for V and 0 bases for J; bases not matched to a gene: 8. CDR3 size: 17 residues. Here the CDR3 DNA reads TGTGCCAGCAGCCCCGGGACTAGCGGACCCAGCACAGATACGCAGTATTTT. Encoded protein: CASSPGTSGPSTDTQYF.

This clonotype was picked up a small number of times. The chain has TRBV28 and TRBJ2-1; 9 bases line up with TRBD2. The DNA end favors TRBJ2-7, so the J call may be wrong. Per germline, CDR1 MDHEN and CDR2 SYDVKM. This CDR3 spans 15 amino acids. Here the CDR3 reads CASSFSGLATSEQYF. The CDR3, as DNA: TGTGCCAGCAGTTTCTCCGGACTAGCGACTTCCGAGCAGTACTTC.

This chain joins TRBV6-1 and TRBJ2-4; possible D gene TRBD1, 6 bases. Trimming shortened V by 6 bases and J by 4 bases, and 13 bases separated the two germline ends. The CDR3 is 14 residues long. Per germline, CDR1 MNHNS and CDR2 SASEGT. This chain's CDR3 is CASRAGVEKNIQYF. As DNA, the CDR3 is TGTGCCAGCAGGGCAGGGGTGGAAAAAAACATTCAGTACTTC.

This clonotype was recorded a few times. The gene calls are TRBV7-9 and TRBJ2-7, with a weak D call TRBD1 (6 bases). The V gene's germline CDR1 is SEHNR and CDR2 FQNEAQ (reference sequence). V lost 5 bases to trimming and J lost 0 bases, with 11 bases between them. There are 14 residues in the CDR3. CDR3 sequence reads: CASSGTGPSYEQYF. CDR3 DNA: TGTGCCAGCAGCGGTACAGGGCCCTCCTACGAGCAGTACTTC.

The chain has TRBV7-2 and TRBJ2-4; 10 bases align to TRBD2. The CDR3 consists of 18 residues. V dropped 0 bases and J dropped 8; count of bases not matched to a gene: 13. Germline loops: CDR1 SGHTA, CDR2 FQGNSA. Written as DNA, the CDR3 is TGTGCCAGCAGCTTAGCGCGGGCTAGCGGGAGTAACTGGGACATTCAGTACTTC. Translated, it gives CASSLARASGSNWDIQYF.

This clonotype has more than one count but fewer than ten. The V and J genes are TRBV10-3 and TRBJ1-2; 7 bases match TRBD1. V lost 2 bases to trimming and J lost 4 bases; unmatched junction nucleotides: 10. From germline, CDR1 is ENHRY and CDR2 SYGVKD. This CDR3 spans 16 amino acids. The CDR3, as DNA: TGTGCCATCAGTGAGCCCGGGACAGAGCGTGGCTATGGCTACACCTTC. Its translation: CAISEPGTERGYGYTF.

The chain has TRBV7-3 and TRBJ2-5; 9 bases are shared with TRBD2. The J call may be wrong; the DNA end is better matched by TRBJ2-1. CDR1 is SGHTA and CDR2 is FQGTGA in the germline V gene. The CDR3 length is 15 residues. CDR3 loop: CASSISGGKNNEQFF. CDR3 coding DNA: TGTGCCAGCAGCATTAGCGGGGGAAAGAACAATGAGCAGTTCTTC.

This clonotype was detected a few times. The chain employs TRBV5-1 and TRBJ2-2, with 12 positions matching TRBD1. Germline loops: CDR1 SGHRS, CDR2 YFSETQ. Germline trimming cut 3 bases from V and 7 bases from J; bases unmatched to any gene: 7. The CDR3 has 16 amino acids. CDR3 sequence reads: CASSSAGTGGNGELFF. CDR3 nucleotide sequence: TGCGCCAGCAGCTCGGCCGGGACAGGGGGCAACGGGGAGCTGTTTTTT.